The 24 T cell receptor beta chains given below trace back to one sample, sequenced in a study of T cells after yellow fever vaccination. TCRdb reprocessed the 5' RACE reads via MiXCR and lists one record per CDR3 protein. The sample includes about 350,000 distinct CDR3 sequences, about 12% of them seen just once. The input for sequencing was CD4+ T cells sorted from PBMCs, taken 15 days after the yellow fever booster vaccination. The receptors stem from a man aged 18 to 30 who received the YFV17D yellow fever vaccine.

This clonotype came up many times. The genes are TRBV11-2 and TRBJ2-5, with TRBD1 identical over 7 bases. This CDR3 contains 14 residues. The V and J ends lost 4 bases and 4 bases, in that order; junction bases with no gene match: 6. Looked up from germline, CDR1 is SGHAT and CDR2 is FQNNGV. The CDR3 sequence is CASSSPRGLETQYF. DNA for the CDR3: TGTGCCAGCAGCTCCCCCAGGGGGTTAGAGACCCAGTACTTC.

J is TRBJ2-5 and V is TRBV6-5; possible D gene TRBD2, 6 bases. This CDR3 has 14 residues. Germline V gene data show CDR1 as MNHEY and CDR2 as SVGAGI. Trimming removed 5 bases from V and 4 bases from J, with 14 bases in between. CDR3 sequence: CASSPQTSIETQYF. The CDR3, as DNA: TGTGCCAGCAGTCCACAGACTAGTATAGAGACCCAGTACTTC.

This rearrangement joins TRBV6-5 to TRBJ1-2; TRBD1 agrees at 11 bases. This CDR3 comprises 16 residues. The V and J ends lost 2 bases and 9 bases, in that order; junction bases with no gene match: 11. Germline V gives CDR1 MNHEY, CDR2 SVGAGI. The CDR3 bases are TGTGCCAGCAGTTACCGGGACAGGGGGGCCCTTAGGAGCTACACCTTC. Amino acids: CASSYRDRGALRSYTF.

This clonotype was found a few times. The rearrangement uses TRBV20-1 and TRBJ2-6, with D perhaps assigned TRBD1 or TRBD2 (5 bases each). Looked up from germline, CDR1 is DFQATT and CDR2 is SNEGSKA (reference sequence). Between the trimmed V and J ends, which lost 2 bases and 0 bases, there was a span of 8 bases. This CDR3 comprises 15 residues. CDR3 amino acids: CSARPGTSGANVLTF. The CDR3, as DNA: TGCAGTGCTAGACCCGGGACCTCTGGGGCCAACGTCCTGACTTTC.

This clonotype was counted between two and nine times. The chain carries TRBV5-1 and TRBJ2-2, with 8 nucleotides matching TRBD2. With V trimmed by 0 bases and J by 4 bases, 5 bases remained unmatched. CDR1 is SGHRS, CDR2 YFSETQ, per germline. The CDR3 runs to 16 residues. The CDR3 spells CASSLASAGGTGELFF. The CDR3 region has the DNA TGCGCCAGCAGCTTGGCCTCGGCGGGGGGCACCGGGGAGCTGTTTTTT. The full variable domain, its missing parts supplied by reference TRBV5-1 and TRBJ2-2, is KAGVTQTPRYLIKTRGQQVTLSCSPISGHRSVSWYQQTPGQGLQFLFEYFSETQRNKGNFPGRFSGRQFSNSRSEMNVSTLELGDSALYLCASSLASAGGTGELFFGEGSRLTVL.

The CDR3 DNA reads as TGTGCCATCCAAATAGGGGGAGGGGATGGCTACACCTTC. Translating gives CAIQIGGGDGYTF. V is TRBV10-3 and J is TRBJ1-2; a weak D match, TRBD1 (6 bases). V lost 8 bases and J lost 6, with 16 bases in between. CDR3 size: 13 residues. Germline V lookup: CDR1 ENHRY, CDR2 SYGVKD.

There are a few counts of this clonotype. This chain uses TRBV2 with TRBJ2-7; D gene ambiguous. With 2 bases removed from V and 6 bases from J, the gap between germline ends came to 5 bases. The CDR3 spans 11 residues. CDR1 and CDR2 from the germline V gene are SNHLY and FYNNEI. The CDR3 DNA reads TGTGCCAGCAGTGAAAGGAGCGAGCAGTACTTC. As protein: CASSERSEQYF.

The chain joins TRBV11-3 to TRBJ2-3; 9 bases agree with TRBD2. J was trimmed by 4 bases and V by 1 base; bases with no gene match: 3. CDR3 size: 15 residues. Germline CDR1 SGHNT, CDR2 YENEEA. The CDR3 DNA sequence: TGTGCCAGCAGCTTAGGGGCGGGGGGGCCAGATACGCAGTATTTT. Translated: CASSLGAGGPDTQYF.

This clonotype has only a few counts. The rearrangement links TRBV5-1 to TRBJ2-5; D might be TRBD2 (5 bases). Trimming left V 4 bases short and J 4 bases short, with 14 bases between. This CDR3 is 14 amino acids long. CDR1 is SGHRS and CDR2 is YFSETQ in the germline V gene. The CDR3 protein is CASSQRSRGETQYF. The CDR3 DNA reads TGCGCCAGCAGCCAACGAAGCCGGGGAGAGACCCAGTACTTC. Together with reference TRBV5-1 and TRBJ2-5, the CDR3 gives the full variable domain: KAGVTQTPRYLIKTRGQQVTLSCSPISGHRSVSWYQQTPGQGLQFLFEYFSETQRNKGNFPGRFSGRQFSNSRSEMNVSTLELGDSALYLCASSQRSRGETQYFGPGTRLLVL.

V gene TRBV9 combines with J gene TRBJ2-2; D not certain. Germline V gene data show CDR1 as SGDLS and CDR2 as YYNGEE. Trimming pared 2 bases from V and 9 bases from J, leaving 11 bases between. The CDR3 spans 13 residues. In DNA, the CDR3 is TGTGCCAGCAGCGTTGACGTGGCCTGGGAGCTGTTTTTT. It codes for CASSVDVAWELFF.

The chain is built from TRBV5-4 and TRBJ1-4, with a possible D match to TRBD1 (5 bases). The CDR3 has 14 residues. Per the germline V gene, CDR1 is SGHNT and CDR2 is YYREEE (reference sequence). V was cut by 4 bases and J by 3 bases, with 10 bases left in between. CDR3 region: CASSRGSANEKLFF. The DNA of the CDR3 is TGTGCCAGCAGCCGGGGGTCGGCTAATGAAAAACTGTTTTTT.

The V call is TRBV5-1, the J call TRBJ2-1, with 9 bases aligning to TRBD2. The CDR3 extends over 15 amino acids. V gave up 7 bases and J gave up 5 bases; unmatched junction bases: 10. The germline V gene encodes CDR1 SGHRS and CDR2 YFSETQ. CDR3 region: CASGPLAGTHNEQFF. The CDR3 DNA is TGCGCCAGCGGACCTCTAGCGGGGACTCACAATGAGCAGTTCTTC.

This chain connects TRBV5-4 to TRBJ1-1, with TRBD1 as a possible D gene (5 bases). This CDR3 is built from 14 residues. V was cut by 4 bases and J by 4 bases, with 14 bases left in between. Per the germline V gene, CDR1 is SGHNT and CDR2 is YYREEE (reference sequence). In nucleotides, the CDR3 is TGTGCCAGCAGCCTAGACGGAGGGGTCACTGAAGCTTTCTTT. This encodes CASSLDGGVTEAFF.

The V and J genes are TRBV20-1 and TRBJ2-3; weak D call: TRBD2 (6 bases). Deletions cut 5 bases from V and 2 bases from J, with 14 bases between. Germline values: CDR1 DFQATT, CDR2 SNEGSKA (reference sequence). CDR3 length: 14 residues. The CDR3 reads CSALGGSVTDTQYF. CDR3 coding DNA: TGCAGTGCTCTGGGGGGTTCAGTCACAGATACGCAGTATTTT.

The chain uses TRBV6-6 and TRBJ2-1, with TRBD2 as a possible D gene (5 bases). The CDR3 consists of 12 residues. In germline, CDR1 is MNHNY, CDR2 SVGAGI (reference sequence). With 8 bases removed from V and 9 bases from J, the gap between germline ends came to 14 bases. Written as DNA, the CDR3 is TGTGCCAGCGGTACTAGTTCGAGTGAGCAGTTCTTC. Protein product: CASGTSSSEQFF.

V usage is TRBV12-3 or TRBV12-4 and J usage is TRBJ1-5, with D unresolved. The CDR3 has 15 residues. V was pared by 1 base and J by 0 bases, with 7 bases between. The CDR3 here is CASSLGPLSNQPQHF. The CDR3, as DNA: TGTGCCAGCAGTTTAGGGCCTCTTAGCAATCAGCCCCAGCATTTT.

The CDR3 sequence is CASSQETENSPLHF. The CDR3 nucleotides read TGTGCCAGCAGCCAAGAGACGGAGAATTCACCCCTCCACTTT. V gene TRBV14 combines with J gene TRBJ1-6; D uncertain. The germline V gene encodes CDR1 SGHDN and CDR2 FVKESK. The CDR3 loop spans 14 amino acids. The V end lost 0 bases, the J end lost 7 bases, and 7 bases lay between the germline ends.

This clonotype was counted at least ten times. This chain connects TRBV20-1 to TRBJ1-2; D ambiguous. The ends were cut back, 6 bases at V and 1 base at J, with 6 bases in the middle. CDR1 is DFQATT and CDR2 is SNEGSKA in the germline V gene (reference sequence). This CDR3 contains 11 residues. For the CDR3, the DNA is TGCAGTGCAATGGATAACTATGGCTACACCTTC. Its translation: CSAMDNYGYTF.

The chain employs TRBV18 and TRBJ2-5, with a tentative D call TRBD2 (5 bases). There are 18 residues in the CDR3. Germline V lookup: CDR1 KGHSH, CDR2 LQKENI. The V end was cut by 3 bases, the J end by 1 base, with 21 bases between. The CDR3 nucleotides are TGTGCCAGCTCACCCCCACTTCCGGCCGGGGTAATCCAAGAGACCCAGTACTTC. Translating it yields CASSPPLPAGVIQETQYF.

This clonotype was counted a few times. The V and J genes are TRBV27 and TRBJ2-5; TRBD2 matches 10 bases. CDR3 length: 16 residues. The V and J ends lost 6 bases and 1 base, in that order; junction bases with no gene match: 8. Germline CDR1 and CDR2: MNHEY and SMNVEV (reference sequence). The CDR3 here is CASSGQRTSGQETQYF. CDR3 nucleotides: TGTGCCAGCAGCGGACAAAGGACTAGCGGCCAAGAGACCCAGTACTTC.

The genes are TRBV28 and TRBJ2-6; no clear D gene. Trimming removed 3 bases from V and 14 bases from J, with 11 bases in between. CDR3 length equals 12 residues. CDR1 MDHEN and CDR2 SYDVKM come from the germline V gene. In DNA, the CDR3 is TGTGCCAGCAGTTTCCCTGGACGGTTCCTGACTTTC. Translated, it gives CASSFPGRFLTF. The variable domain in full, with the rest retrieved from reference TRBV28 and TRBJ2-6, is DVKVTQSSRYLVKRTGEKVFLECVQDMDHENMFWYRQDPGLGLRLIYFSYDVKMKEKGDIPEGYSVSREKKERFSLILESASTNQTSMYLCASSFPGRFLTFGAGSRLTVL.

The chain has TRBV12-5 and TRBJ1-1, with a possible D match to TRBD1 (5 bases). V was cut by 6 bases and J by 7 bases, with 15 bases left in between. Germline V gives CDR1 LGHNT, CDR2 FRNRAP. This CDR3 has 13 amino acids. The CDR3 spells CASGQDRGSEAFF. CDR3 DNA sequence: TGTGCTAGTGGGCAAGACCGGGGGAGTGAAGCTTTCTTT.

The chain employs TRBV12-3 or TRBV12-4 and TRBJ2-3; D gene ambiguous. V was cut by 6 bases and J by 2 bases, with 24 bases left in between. The CDR3 is 18 amino acids. The CDR3 region is CASSPSRLARGYTDTQYF. The CDR3 DNA follows: TGTGCCAGCAGCCCCAGCCGCCTTGCCCGCGGATACACAGATACGCAGTATTTT.

The rearrangement uses TRBV12-3 or TRBV12-4 and TRBJ2-2, with a weak D call TRBD2 (6 bases). V lost 3 bases and J lost 8, with 13 bases in between. The CDR3 loop spans 14 amino acids. CDR3 protein: CASSFTEGWGELFF. CDR3 DNA: TGTGCCAGCAGTTTTACGGAGGGATGGGGGGAGCTGTTTTTT.